The clone carrying this T cell receptor beta chain showed up just once. TCRdb's table, derived via immunoSEQ multiplex PCR, lists solely in-frame clones and lacks some. This table has about 150,000 clones, around 84% appearing once. Trimming took 0 bases from V and 7 from J, leaving 7 bases between them. Germline values: CDR1 MGHDK, CDR2 SYGVNS. This CDR3 spans 14 amino acids. It was during active infection that Seattle patients were enrolled and then longitudinally followed. The data are from a study of blood T cell repertoires in COVID-19. The sample comprised peripheral blood. The clonotype comes from a woman at least 80 years old with COVID-19, enrolled during active disease. The J gene is TRBJ1-6, the V gene TRBV25-1; D ambiguous. CDR3 coding DNA: TGTGCCAGCAGTGAATATGAGGGAAATTCACCCCTCCACTTT. Its protein is CASSEYEGNSPLHF.